This T cell receptor beta chain came from a study of T cell repertoires in cytomegalovirus infection. This clonotype was picked up a small number of times. The antigen is undetermined. TCRdb re-called the reads through MiXCR, storing one row per CDR3 protein. This sample yields approximately 310,000 distinct CDR3 sequences, of which 25% are seen a single time; about an eighth belongs to the top ten. V was cut by 0 bases and J by 4 bases, with 10 bases left in between. This CDR3 is built from 15 residues. The V gene's germline CDR1 is SGHTA and CDR2 FQGNSA. Material: cultured PBMCs, obtained from culture after CMV antigen stimulation. V and J are TRBV7-2 and TRBJ1-3; D unclear. This TCR derives from a human donor in good health (CMV status not recorded). Some clones in this sample may be carry-over from other donors' samples. This CDR3 reads CASSLAPGGGNTIYF. For the CDR3, the DNA is TGTGCCAGCAGCTTAGCGCCAGGAGGCGGAAACACCATATATTTT.